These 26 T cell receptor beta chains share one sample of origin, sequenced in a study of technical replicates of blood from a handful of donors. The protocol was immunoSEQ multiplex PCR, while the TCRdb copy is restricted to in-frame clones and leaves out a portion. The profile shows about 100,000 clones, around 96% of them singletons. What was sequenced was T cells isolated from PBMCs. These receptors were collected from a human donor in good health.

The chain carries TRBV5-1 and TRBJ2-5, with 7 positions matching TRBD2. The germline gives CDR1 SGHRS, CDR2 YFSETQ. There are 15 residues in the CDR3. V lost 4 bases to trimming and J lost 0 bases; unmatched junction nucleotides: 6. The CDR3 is CASSNSGAYQETQYF. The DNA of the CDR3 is TGCGCCAGCAGCAACAGCGGGGCGTACCAAGAGACCCAGTACTTC.

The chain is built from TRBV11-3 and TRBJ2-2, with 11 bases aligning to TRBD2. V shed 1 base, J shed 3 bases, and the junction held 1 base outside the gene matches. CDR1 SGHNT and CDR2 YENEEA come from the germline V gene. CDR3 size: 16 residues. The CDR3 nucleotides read TGTGCCAGCAGCTTAGGGGGACTAGCGGACACCGGGGAGCTGTTTTTT. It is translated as CASSLGGLADTGELFF.

The CDR3 DNA sequence: TGTGCCAGCAGCCACGGACAGGGAAGTCAGCCCCAGCATTTT. It codes for CASSHGQGSQPQHF. This rearrangement joins TRBV5-5 to TRBJ1-5, with 8 bases fitting TRBD1. V lost 4 bases, J lost 6 bases, and 6 bases stayed unmatched. The CDR3 runs 14 residues. Germline lookup yields CDR1 SGHKS and CDR2 YYEKEE (reference sequence).

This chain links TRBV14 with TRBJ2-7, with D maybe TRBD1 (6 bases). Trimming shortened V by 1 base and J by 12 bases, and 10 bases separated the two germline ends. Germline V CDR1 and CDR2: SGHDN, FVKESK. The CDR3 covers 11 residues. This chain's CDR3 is CASSQGQVTYF. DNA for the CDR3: TGTGCCAGCAGCCAAGGACAGGTTACGTACTTC.

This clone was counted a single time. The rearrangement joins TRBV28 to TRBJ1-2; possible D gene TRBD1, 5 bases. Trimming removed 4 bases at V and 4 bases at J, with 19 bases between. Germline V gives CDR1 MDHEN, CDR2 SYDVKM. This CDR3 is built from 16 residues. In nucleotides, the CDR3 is TGTGCCAGCAGTTCTGACAGCTACCCCACGATCTATGGCTACACCTTC. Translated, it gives CASSSDSYPTIYGYTF.

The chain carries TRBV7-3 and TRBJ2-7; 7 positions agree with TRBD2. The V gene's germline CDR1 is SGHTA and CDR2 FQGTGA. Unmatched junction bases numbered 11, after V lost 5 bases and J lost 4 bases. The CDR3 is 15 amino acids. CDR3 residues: CASSPTGGSRYEQYF. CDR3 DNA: TGTGCCAGCAGCCCTACAGGCGGGAGCCGATACGAGCAGTACTTC.

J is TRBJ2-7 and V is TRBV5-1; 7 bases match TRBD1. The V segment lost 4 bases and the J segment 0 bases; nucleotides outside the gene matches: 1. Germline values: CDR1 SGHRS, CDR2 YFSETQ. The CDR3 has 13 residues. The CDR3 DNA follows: TGCGCCAGCAGCACAGGGGTCTCCTACGAGCAGTACTTC. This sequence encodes CASSTGVSYEQYF.

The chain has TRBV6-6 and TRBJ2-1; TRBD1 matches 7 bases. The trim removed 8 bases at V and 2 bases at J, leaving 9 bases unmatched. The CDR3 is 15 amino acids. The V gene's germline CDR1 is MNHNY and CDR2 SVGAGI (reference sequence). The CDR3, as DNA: TGTGCCAGCGCCAGGGGGAGAACAACCTACAATGAGCAGTTCTTC. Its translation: CASARGRTTYNEQFF.

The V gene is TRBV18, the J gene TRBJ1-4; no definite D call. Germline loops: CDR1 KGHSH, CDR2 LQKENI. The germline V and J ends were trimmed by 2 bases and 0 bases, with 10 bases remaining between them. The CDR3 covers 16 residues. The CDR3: CASSPSLGATNEKLFF. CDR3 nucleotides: TGTGCCAGCTCACCATCCCTAGGCGCAACTAATGAAAAACTGTTTTTT.

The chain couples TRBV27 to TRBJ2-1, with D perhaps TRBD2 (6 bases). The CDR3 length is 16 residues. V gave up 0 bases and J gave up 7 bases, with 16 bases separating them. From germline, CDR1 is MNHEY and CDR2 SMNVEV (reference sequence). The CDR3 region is CASSLSFPDYTNEQFF. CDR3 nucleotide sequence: TGTGCCAGCAGTTTATCCTTCCCGGACTATACAAATGAGCAGTTCTTC.

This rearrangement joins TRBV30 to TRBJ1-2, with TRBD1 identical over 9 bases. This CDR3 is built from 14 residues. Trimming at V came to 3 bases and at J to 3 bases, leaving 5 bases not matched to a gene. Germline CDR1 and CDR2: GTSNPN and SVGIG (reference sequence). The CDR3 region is CAWSPDRGYYGYTF. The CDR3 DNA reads TGTGCCTGGAGCCCTGACAGGGGGTACTATGGCTACACCTTC.

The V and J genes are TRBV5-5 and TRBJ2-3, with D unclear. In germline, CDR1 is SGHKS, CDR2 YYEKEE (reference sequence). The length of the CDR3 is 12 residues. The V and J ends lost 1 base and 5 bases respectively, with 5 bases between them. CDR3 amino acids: CASSLPEDTQYF. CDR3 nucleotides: TGTGCCAGCAGCTTGCCAGAAGATACGCAGTATTTT.

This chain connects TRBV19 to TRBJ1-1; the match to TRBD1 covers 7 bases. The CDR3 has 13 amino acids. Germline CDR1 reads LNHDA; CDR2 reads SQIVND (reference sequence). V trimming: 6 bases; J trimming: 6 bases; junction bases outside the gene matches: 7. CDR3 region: CASRTRGHAEAFF. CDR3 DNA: TGTGCCAGTAGAACGAGGGGGCACGCTGAAGCTTTCTTT.

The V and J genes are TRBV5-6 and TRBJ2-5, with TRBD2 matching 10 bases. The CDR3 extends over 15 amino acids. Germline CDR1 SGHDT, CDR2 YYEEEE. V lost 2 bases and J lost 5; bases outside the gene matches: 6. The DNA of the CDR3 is TGTGCCAGCAGCTTTAGCGGGAGGTTTTATGAGACCCAGTACTTC. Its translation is CASSFSGRFYETQYF.

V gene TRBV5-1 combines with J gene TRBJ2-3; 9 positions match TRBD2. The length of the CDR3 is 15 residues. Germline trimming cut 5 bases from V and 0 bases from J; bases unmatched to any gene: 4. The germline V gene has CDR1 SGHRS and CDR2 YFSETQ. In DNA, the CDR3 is TGCGCCAGCAGTCGGACTAGCGCCAGCACAGATACGCAGTATTTT. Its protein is CASSRTSASTDTQYF.

In nucleotides, the CDR3 is TGTGCCAGCAGCTTCACAGGTTCCCAAGAGACCCAGTACTTC. It translates to CASSFTGSQETQYF. The gene calls are TRBV7-2 and TRBJ2-5, with TRBD1 as a possible D gene (5 bases). The germline CDR1 and CDR2 sequences are SGHTA and FQGNSA. The CDR3 is 14 amino acids. V shed 3 bases and J shed 1 base, with 9 bases lying between them.

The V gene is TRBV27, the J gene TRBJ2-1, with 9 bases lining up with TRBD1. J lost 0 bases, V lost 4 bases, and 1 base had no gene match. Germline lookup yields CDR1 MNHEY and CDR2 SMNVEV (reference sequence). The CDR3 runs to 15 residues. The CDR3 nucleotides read TGTGCCAGCAGTTGGGGACAGGGCTCCTACAATGAGCAGTTCTTC. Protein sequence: CASSWGQGSYNEQFF.

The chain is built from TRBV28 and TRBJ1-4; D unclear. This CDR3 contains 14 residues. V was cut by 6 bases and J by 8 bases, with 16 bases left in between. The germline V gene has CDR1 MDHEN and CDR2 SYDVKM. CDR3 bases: TGTGCCAGCAGCCCCACACGGGTTCGGGAAAAACTGTTTTTT. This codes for CASSPTRVREKLFF.

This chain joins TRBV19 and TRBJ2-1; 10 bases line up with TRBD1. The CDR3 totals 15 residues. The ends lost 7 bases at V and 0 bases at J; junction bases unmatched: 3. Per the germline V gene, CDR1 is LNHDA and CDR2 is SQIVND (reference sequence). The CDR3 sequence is CASTRTGGSYNEQFF. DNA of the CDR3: TGTGCCAGTACCAGGACAGGGGGCTCCTACAATGAGCAGTTCTTC.

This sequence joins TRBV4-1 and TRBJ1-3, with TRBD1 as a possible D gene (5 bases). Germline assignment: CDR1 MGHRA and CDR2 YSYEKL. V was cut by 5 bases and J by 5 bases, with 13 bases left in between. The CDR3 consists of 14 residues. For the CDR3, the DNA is TGCGCCAGCAGCAAGACAGTTATGAGAAACACCATATATTTT. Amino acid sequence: CASSKTVMRNTIYF.

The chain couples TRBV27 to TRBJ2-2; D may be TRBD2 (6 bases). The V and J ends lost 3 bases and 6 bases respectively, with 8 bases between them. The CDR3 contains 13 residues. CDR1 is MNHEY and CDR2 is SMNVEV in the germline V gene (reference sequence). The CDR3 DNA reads TGTGCCAGCAGTTTTTGGGGGGCCGGGGAGCTGTTTTTT. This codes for CASSFWGAGELFF.

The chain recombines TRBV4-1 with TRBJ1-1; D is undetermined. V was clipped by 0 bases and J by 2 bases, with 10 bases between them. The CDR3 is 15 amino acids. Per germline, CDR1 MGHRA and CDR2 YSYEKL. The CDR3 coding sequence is TGCGCCAGCAGCCAAGAGTCTGGGCGAAACACTGAAGCTTTCTTT. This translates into CASSQESGRNTEAFF.

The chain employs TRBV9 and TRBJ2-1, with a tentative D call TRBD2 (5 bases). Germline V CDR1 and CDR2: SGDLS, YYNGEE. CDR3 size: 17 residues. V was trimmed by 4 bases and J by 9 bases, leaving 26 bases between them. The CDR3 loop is CASSPRSGPSEELEQFF. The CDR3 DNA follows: TGTGCCAGCAGCCCCCGATCCGGGCCTTCGGAGGAGCTTGAGCAGTTCTTC.

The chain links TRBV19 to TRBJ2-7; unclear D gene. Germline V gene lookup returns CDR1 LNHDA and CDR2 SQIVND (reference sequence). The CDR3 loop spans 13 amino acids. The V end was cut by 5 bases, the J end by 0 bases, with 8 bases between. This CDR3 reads CASSYGFSYEQYF. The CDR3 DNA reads TGTGCCAGTAGTTACGGTTTCTCCTACGAGCAGTACTTC.

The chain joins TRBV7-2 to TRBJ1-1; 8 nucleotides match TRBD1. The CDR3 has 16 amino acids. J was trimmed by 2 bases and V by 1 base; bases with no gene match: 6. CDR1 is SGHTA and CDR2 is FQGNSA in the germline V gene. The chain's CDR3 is CASSLGRQGINTEAFF. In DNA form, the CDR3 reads TGTGCCAGCAGCTTAGGAAGACAGGGGATTAACACTGAAGCTTTCTTT. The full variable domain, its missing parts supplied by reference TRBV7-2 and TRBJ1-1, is GAGVSQSPSNKVTEKGKDVELRCDPISGHTALYWYRQSLGQGLEFLIYFQGNSAPDKSGLPSDRFSAERTGGSVSTLTIQRTQQEDSAVYLCASSLGRQGINTEAFFGQGTRLTVV.

The CDR3 DNA follows: TGTGCCTGGAGTCTAGCACTCAAAGAGACCCAGTACTTC. Translated: CAWSLALKETQYF. The chain carries TRBV30 and TRBJ2-5, with D maybe TRBD2 (5 bases). CDR3 length equals 13 residues. Germline V CDR1 and CDR2: GTSNPN, SVGIG (reference sequence). The V end lost 2 bases, the J end lost 3 bases, and 10 bases lay between the germline ends.